One and the same sample provided the 30 T cell receptor beta chains below, sequenced in a study of identifying expanded T cells in peripheral blood. The assay was immunoSEQ multiplex PCR, and TCRdb's table has in-frame clones only and misses some. The table includes 75,000 to 95,000 clones, roughly 81% detected once. The specimen was blood. The receptors stem from a person aged 18 to 70 in good health.

In its sample, this clone was seen once. The V call is TRBV18, the J call TRBJ2-7; 9 nucleotides match TRBD2. The CDR3 length is 14 residues. With V trimmed by 2 bases and J by 4 bases, 3 bases remained unmatched. Germline loops: CDR1 KGHSH, CDR2 LQKENI. The CDR3 sequence is CASSPFSGGYEQYF. The CDR3 DNA reads as TGTGCCAGCTCACCATTTAGCGGGGGATACGAGCAGTACTTC.

This clone was seen once. V usage is TRBV6-1 and J usage is TRBJ1-5, with D possibly TRBD1 on 5 matching bases. Trimming shortened V by 4 bases and J by 6 bases, and 19 bases separated the two germline ends. The CDR3 contains 16 residues. Germline-derived CDR1 and CDR2 are MNHNS and SASEGT. CDR3 in DNA: TGTGCCAGCAGTGCCAGGGCAGGGAGGAATGTTCAGCCCCAGCATTTT. As protein: CASSARAGRNVQPQHF.

This chain links TRBV7-9 with TRBJ1-2; 9 nucleotides line up with TRBD1. CDR3 length equals 13 residues. V gave up 3 bases and J gave up 7 bases; unmatched junction bases: 3. Germline CDR1 reads SEHNR; CDR2 reads FQNEAQ (reference sequence). The CDR3 region has the DNA TGTGCCAGCAGCTTCAGACAGGGGGGTGGCTACACCTTC. This codes for CASSFRQGGGYTF.

This chain links TRBV5-4 with TRBJ2-1; TRBD1 aligns across 8 bases. The V segment lost 0 bases and the J segment 6 bases; nucleotides outside the gene matches: 8. This CDR3 is 16 amino acids long. CDR1 and CDR2 from the germline V gene are SGHNT and YYREEE (reference sequence). CDR3 bases: TGTGCCAGCAGCTTGGGCGGGACAGGCCACGCCAATGAGCAGTTCTTC. Translation gives CASSLGGTGHANEQFF.

The chain combines TRBV18 with TRBJ2-7; D unclear. The CDR3 spans 13 residues. Trimming removed 6 bases at V and 1 base at J, with 10 bases between. Germline V CDR1 and CDR2: KGHSH, LQKENI. The CDR3 region has the DNA TGTGCCAGCTCCCGTCAAGGGTCCTACGAGCAGTACTTC. It yields the protein CASSRQGSYEQYF.

The rearrangement joins TRBV4-1 to TRBJ2-3; 7 bases are shared with TRBD2. The CDR3 has 15 amino acids. J was trimmed by 4 bases and V by 3 bases; bases with no gene match: 7. Germline assignment: CDR1 MGHRA and CDR2 YSYEKL. The CDR3 sequence: CASSQTSLRPDTQYF. CDR3 bases: TGCGCCAGCAGCCAGACTAGCCTTCGCCCAGATACGCAGTATTTT.

This chain links TRBV28 with TRBJ1-2; no firm D call. The CDR3 has 12 amino acids. Germline loops: CDR1 MDHEN, CDR2 SYDVKM. The V gene lost 3 bases and the J gene lost 5 bases, with 7 bases spanning the gap. The CDR3 region is CASSLAEYGYTF. The DNA for the CDR3 is TGTGCCAGCAGTTTGGCCGAGTATGGCTACACCTTC.

The gene calls are TRBV5-6 and TRBJ1-4; 9 positions match TRBD1. Germline V CDR1 and CDR2: SGHDT, YYEEEE. J was trimmed by 3 bases and V by 4 bases; bases with no gene match: 7. CDR3 length: 16 amino acids. The CDR3 loop is CASSRRRTGANEKLFF. The CDR3 DNA reads as TGTGCCAGCAGCCGCCGGCGGACAGGGGCTAATGAAAAACTGTTTTTT.

The gene calls are TRBV4-1 and TRBJ1-5; D is unclear. Germline values: CDR1 MGHRA, CDR2 YSYEKL. The V and J ends lost 4 bases and 0 bases respectively, with 7 bases between them. This CDR3 has 14 residues. The CDR3 DNA reads as TGCGCCAGCAGCCCAGACATTAGCAATCAGCCCCAGCATTTT. This encodes CASSPDISNQPQHF.

This sequence joins TRBV6-6 and TRBJ1-6, with no clear D. Germline assignment: CDR1 MNHNY and CDR2 SVGAGI (reference sequence). V lost 4 bases and J 9 bases, leaving 13 bases between the germline ends. The CDR3 extends over 14 amino acids. CDR3 loop: CASSLLSEGSPLHF. The CDR3 nucleotides read TGTGCCAGCAGTTTACTTTCAGAGGGTTCACCCCTCCACTTT.

The genes are TRBV7-8 and TRBJ2-1; D call uncertain. With 4 bases removed from V and 7 bases from J, the gap between germline ends came to 11 bases. This CDR3 region has 13 residues. The germline V gene has CDR1 SGHVS and CDR2 FQNEAQ. The CDR3 DNA is TGTGCCAGCAGCTACCACTCGATTAATGAGCAGTTCTTC. Translation: CASSYHSINEQFF.

The V call is TRBV2, the J call TRBJ2-5; 11 bases line up with TRBD1. The J call may be in error: the DNA end matches TRBJ2-7 better. The CDR3 totals 14 residues. Germline CDR1 and CDR2: SNHLY and FYNNEI. The CDR3 is CASISGTGGYEQYF. CDR3 sequence (DNA): TGTGCCAGCATTTCGGGGACAGGGGGCTACGAGCAGTACTTC.

The genes are TRBV18 and TRBJ2-5; the D is unclear. Germline V gene sequence: CDR1 KGHSH, CDR2 LQKENI. There are 13 residues in the CDR3. The V gene lost 3 bases and the J gene lost 5 bases, with 10 bases spanning the gap. The chain's CDR3 is CASSPDVRETQYF. CDR3 coding DNA: TGTGCCAGCTCACCCGACGTGCGGGAGACCCAGTACTTC.

The gene calls are TRBV9 and TRBJ2-1, with D perhaps matching TRBD2 (6 bases). The CDR3 runs to 14 residues. Per the germline V gene, CDR1 is SGDLS and CDR2 is YYNGEE. The V and J ends lost 0 bases and 8 bases respectively, with 12 bases between them. The CDR3 region has the DNA TGTGCCAGCAGCGTAGCTACGTGGGGGGATGAGCAGTTCTTC. Translated, it gives CASSVATWGDEQFF.

The gene calls are TRBV5-6 and TRBJ2-2; D ambiguous. The V gene's germline CDR1 is SGHDT and CDR2 YYEEEE. V was shortened by 2 bases and J by 0 bases, with 8 bases between the two germline ends. The CDR3 is made up of 15 amino acids. DNA of the CDR3: TGTGCCAGCAGCTTTAGGGCCGCGAACACCGGGGAGCTGTTTTTT. Encoded protein: CASSFRAANTGELFF.

The J gene is TRBJ2-2, the V gene TRBV2; D is unresolved. In germline, CDR1 is SNHLY, CDR2 FYNNEI. CDR3 length: 15 amino acids. V was trimmed by 6 bases and J by 6 bases, leaving 17 bases between them. CDR3 region: CASSVNNLGAGELFF. The DNA of the CDR3 is TGTGCCAGCAGCGTAAATAATCTCGGCGCCGGGGAGCTGTTTTTT.

The V and J genes are TRBV29-1 and TRBJ1-2; possible D gene TRBD1, 5 bases. Trimming took 0 bases from V and 3 from J, leaving 5 bases between them. The length of the CDR3 is 12 residues. Germline values: CDR1 SQVTM, CDR2 ANQGSEA. The DNA for the CDR3 is TGCAGCGTTGAAGACAGGGACTATGGCTACACCTTC. Translating gives CSVEDRDYGYTF.

This chain connects TRBV6-1 to TRBJ1-4, with D possibly being TRBD1 (6 bases). Looked up from germline, CDR1 is MNHNS and CDR2 is SASEGT. CDR3 length: 14 amino acids. The V end was cut by 7 bases, the J end by 8 bases, with 17 bases between. The CDR3 loop reads CASNNREYREKLFF. CDR3 nucleotides: TGTGCCAGCAATAACAGGGAGTATAGGGAAAAACTGTTTTTT.

J is TRBJ1-1 and V is TRBV29-1; D remains ambiguous. The CDR3 is made up of 16 amino acids. CDR1 and CDR2 from the germline V gene are SQVTM and ANQGSEA. V was cut by 0 bases and J by 4 bases, with 18 bases left in between. CDR3 amino acids: CSVEDWVLGSATEAFF. CDR3 DNA sequence: TGCAGCGTTGAAGATTGGGTCTTGGGGTCGGCCACTGAAGCTTTCTTT.

This clone was counted only a few times. This sequence joins TRBV19 and TRBJ1-2; D is ambiguous. Trimming took 3 bases from V and 4 from J, leaving 12 bases between them. The CDR3 runs to 14 residues. Germline CDR1 LNHDA, CDR2 SQIVND (reference sequence). DNA for the CDR3: TGTGCCAGTAGTATTGGGGTCAGAGCCTATGGCTACACCTTC. The encoded protein is CASSIGVRAYGYTF.

The V gene is TRBV19, the J gene TRBJ1-4; 7 bases are a match to TRBD1. This CDR3 has 15 residues. Germline CDR1 and CDR2: LNHDA and SQIVND (reference sequence). V lost 4 bases to trimming and J lost 3 bases; unmatched junction nucleotides: 5. This CDR3 is CASSSLQGSNEKLFF. DNA of the CDR3: TGTGCCAGTAGTAGCCTACAGGGGTCTAATGAAAAACTGTTTTTT.

V usage is TRBV30 and J usage is TRBJ2-7, with 9 bases matching TRBD1. The CDR3 length is 11 residues. The germline gives CDR1 GTSNPN, CDR2 SVGIG (reference sequence). The V and J ends lost 8 bases and 11 bases, in that order; junction bases with no gene match: 10. The CDR3 nucleotides read TGTGCCCAAGAATGGACAGGGGAAAAGTACTTC. This codes for CAQEWTGEKYF. Filled out from reference TRBV30 and TRBJ2-7, the complete variable domain reads SQTIHQWPATLVQPVGSPLSLECTVEGTSNPNLYWYRQAAGRGLQLLFYSVGIGQISSEVPQNLSASRPQDRQFILSSKKLLLSDSGFYLCAQEWTGEKYFGPGTRLTVT.

This clone is a singleton in its sample. The chain is built from TRBV10-2 and TRBJ2-5; a possible D gene is TRBD2 (7 bases). Germline lookup yields CDR1 WSHSY and CDR2 SAAADI. The CDR3 is 13 residues long. V was shortened by 4 bases and J by 6 bases, with 12 bases between the two germline ends. CDR3 residues: CASSGRGGQTQYF. CDR3 DNA: TGCGCCAGCAGTGGACGCGGGGGCCAGACCCAGTACTTC.

The CDR3 sequence is CASSELTEQGEQFF. DNA for the CDR3: TGTGCCAGCAGCGAATTAACAGAGCAGGGTGAGCAGTTCTTC. The V call is TRBV9, the J call TRBJ2-1; D perhaps matches TRBD1 (5 bases). Germline lookup yields CDR1 SGDLS and CDR2 YYNGEE. This CDR3 spans 14 amino acids. The V and J ends lost 3 bases and 9 bases respectively, with 16 bases between them.

In this sample, this clone turned up once. This rearrangement joins TRBV11-3 to TRBJ2-2; D not certain. Trimming shortened V by 1 base and J by 2 bases, and 8 bases separated the two germline ends. CDR3 size: 15 residues. CDR1 and CDR2 (germline): SGHNT, YENEEA. The CDR3 loop reads CASSLGGRNTGELFF. The CDR3 DNA follows: TGTGCCAGCAGCTTAGGTGGGCGAAACACCGGGGAGCTGTTTTTT.

This sequence joins TRBV15 and TRBJ1-1; 7 positions agree with TRBD1. Germline loops: CDR1 LNHNV, CDR2 YYDKDF (reference sequence). With V trimmed by 7 bases and J by 6 bases, 14 bases remained unmatched. This CDR3 comprises 15 residues. The CDR3 region has the DNA TGTGCCACCACCAATTCTGGGACAGAAAGATCTGAAGCTTTCTTT. Residues: CATTNSGTERSEAFF.

The chain has TRBV11-3 and TRBJ2-7; D may correspond to TRBD1 or TRBD2 (5 bases each). V was cut by 6 bases and J by 4 bases, with 13 bases left in between. Germline CDR1 is SGHNT and CDR2 is YENEEA. This CDR3 spans 13 amino acids. CDR3 nucleotides: TGTGCCAGCAGTTACGGGGCTCGGTACGAGCAGTACTTC. The encoded protein is CASSYGARYEQYF.

CDR3 protein: CASTSRRGFNEQFF. CDR3 sequence (DNA): TGTGCCAGCACCAGTAGGAGGGGATTCAATGAGCAGTTCTTC. This rearrangement joins TRBV7-2 to TRBJ2-1; possible D gene TRBD2, 6 bases. Germline loops: CDR1 SGHTA, CDR2 FQGNSA. The CDR3 loop spans 14 amino acids. Trimming took 7 bases from V and 6 from J, leaving 16 bases between them.

V usage is TRBV6-5 and J usage is TRBJ1-2; D might be TRBD1 (6 bases). Trimming removed 2 bases at V and 7 bases at J, with 17 bases between. The germline V gene has CDR1 MNHEY and CDR2 SVGAGI. The CDR3 covers 15 residues. In DNA, the CDR3 is TGTGCCAGCAGTTACACACAGGGTTCCAGAGGTGGCTACACCTTC. Amino acids: CASSYTQGSRGGYTF.

V is TRBV5-1 and J is TRBJ2-2, with a possible D match to TRBD2 (6 bases). V lost 4 bases to trimming and J lost 2 bases, with 15 bases between them. The CDR3 extends over 16 amino acids. CDR1 is SGHRS and CDR2 is YFSETQ in the germline V gene. This CDR3 is CASSPSGGVNTGELFF. The CDR3 DNA sequence: TGCGCCAGCAGCCCCTCAGGAGGGGTTAACACCGGGGAGCTGTTTTTT.